The entry that follows covers one T cell receptor beta chain sequence. Antigen: not known. This sample's time point: week 23, last vaccination. The vaccine gave 300 ug of a 20-mer mutant IDH1 peptide subcutaneously per dose. This CDR3 is built from 16 residues. Germline trimming cut 3 bases from V and 5 bases from J; bases unmatched to any gene: 5. Germline lookup yields CDR1 SGHAT and CDR2 FQNNGV. The entry originates in a study of a mutant IDH1 vaccine in newly diagnosed glioma. Whole-study context: Treatment recipients were roughly 62% male and 37.5% female, and their mean age was about 39 years. Findings and caveats of the study: Patients mounted vaccine-induced immune responses in roughly 93% of cases.

Assay: immunoSEQ multiplex PCR; the TCRdb copy retains only in-frame clones and omits some. The sample carries some 33,000 clones, 88% recorded once. V usage is TRBV11-2 and J usage is TRBJ2-1; 12 nucleotides match TRBD2. The sequence was collected from a man aged 40-49 years with glioma. Sequencing used PBMCs, obtained from a glioma patient whose treatment included an IDH1 peptide vaccine. DNA for the CDR3: TGTGCCAGCAGCTTGGACGGACTAGCGGGGCACAATGAGCAGTTCTTC. It codes for CASSLDGLAGHNEQFF.